This T cell receptor beta chain is from a study of T-cell memory formation after mild COVID-19. Overall study findings and caveats: Pre-infection memory carried some responding clones, suggesting that cross-reactive memory joined.

This CDR3 region has 16 residues. CDR1 LGHNA and CDR2 YSLEER come from the germline V gene. V lost 1 base and J 0 bases, leaving 11 bases between the germline ends. cDNA libraries for TCR alpha and TCR beta, carrying sample barcodes and UMIs, came from 5'RACE with constant-segment primers. Via MiXCR, TCRdb re-called the 5' RACE reads, giving one row per CDR3 protein. The repertoire includes 90,000 to 120,000 distinct CDR3 sequences, 18% of them detected once, and roughly 6% sits in the top ten. This clonotype has at least ten counts. Its antigen remains unidentified. The clonotype was recovered from a man aged 18 to 30 who had mild COVID-19 (a few samples of this study predate the infection). Cell type and time point are not known. This sequence joins TRBV4-3 and TRBJ2-3, with no clear D. Sequenced: PBMCs or a T cell subset sorted from them (not recorded which). CDR3 in amino acids: CASSQALNPSTDTQYF. Here the CDR3 DNA reads TGCGCCAGCAGCCAAGCCCTCAACCCTAGCACAGATACGCAGTATTTT.